Below are 30 T cell receptor beta chains sequenced from a single sample in a study of CD8 T cells in ankylosing spondylitis (dated by TCRdb to about 2017). Findings and caveats that apply to the study as a whole: A TCR beta motif of eight highly homologous amino acid variants appeared characteristic of blood from ankylosing spondylitis patients.

The library was made by 5' RACE. The sample was run on an Illumina HiSeq 2500. TCRdb applied fastp at Q25 and MiXCR to the public reads, then kept only in-frame beta chains. Records with the same CDR3 protein are collapsed into one entry carrying the most frequent genes and DNA. The sample table records some 840,000 distinct CDR3 sequences; around 11% of these occur just once. Of the sample, about 0.5% is held by the ten largest clones. Antigens for these TCRs are unknown. Sequenced input: blood, either unsorted or a sorted T cell fraction (not recorded which). Receptors originate from a male donor with ankylosing spondylitis.

The rearrangement links TRBV5-8 to TRBJ1-2, with D unresolved. The CDR3 consists of 14 residues. Looked up from germline, CDR1 is SGHTS and CDR2 is YDEGEE. V was cut by 4 bases and J by 1 base, with 11 bases left in between. The CDR3 spells CASSQKGFNYGYTF. The CDR3 DNA reads as TGTGCCAGCAGCCAGAAGGGATTTAACTATGGCTACACCTTC. The full variable domain, with the rest looked up from reference TRBV5-8 and TRBJ1-2, is EAGVTQSPTHLIKTRGQQATLRCSPISGHTSVYWYQQALGLGLQFLLWYDEGEERNRGNFPPRFSGRQFPNYSSELNVNALELEDSALYLCASSQKGFNYGYTFGSGTRLTVV.

V is TRBV18 and J is TRBJ1-2; D may be TRBD1 (5 bases). Trimming removed 1 base at V and 3 bases at J, with 12 bases between. CDR3 length: 15 amino acids. Germline V gene sequence: CDR1 KGHSH, CDR2 LQKENI. Written as DNA, the CDR3 is TGTGCCAGCTCACCACGAAGGACGGGGGACTATGGCTACACCTTC. It yields the protein CASSPRRTGDYGYTF.

This clonotype was seen a few times. This sequence joins TRBV2 and TRBJ1-5, with no clear D. Deletions cut 1 base from V and 9 bases from J, with 10 bases between. The germline V gene encodes CDR1 SNHLY and CDR2 FYNNEI. This CDR3 region has 13 residues. The CDR3 reads CASSEGPLGPQHF. The CDR3 DNA reads TGTGCCAGCAGTGAAGGCCCCTTAGGGCCCCAGCATTTT. The complete variable domain, with remaining parts taken from reference TRBV2 and TRBJ1-5, reads EPEVTQTPSHQVTQMGQEVILRCVPISNHLYFYWYRQILGQKVEFLVSFYNNEISEKSEIFDDQFSVERPDGSNFTLKIRSTKLEDSAMYFCASSEGPLGPQHFGDGTRLSIL.

This clonotype came up a few times. CDR3 nucleotides: TGTGCCAGCACTTGGGGGCTCGGGGAGCTGTTTTTT. This codes for CASTWGLGELFF. The chain joins TRBV7-2 to TRBJ2-2, with D tentatively TRBD1 (6 bases). V lost 7 bases to trimming and J lost 7 bases, with 10 bases between them. The CDR3 is 12 residues long. Germline V gene sequence: CDR1 SGHTA, CDR2 FQGNSA.

This clonotype was recorded a few times. J is TRBJ2-3 and V is TRBV24-1, with unresolved D. The CDR3 runs 12 residues. Germline CDR1 is KGHDR and CDR2 is SFDVKD. Trimming pared 8 bases from V and 0 bases from J, leaving 5 bases between. CDR3 bases: TGTGCCACCACCGGAAGCACAGATACGCAGTATTTT. This encodes CATTGSTDTQYF.

The chain joins TRBV28 to TRBJ1-5; 7 bases map to TRBD1. Per the germline V gene, CDR1 is MDHEN and CDR2 is SYDVKM. The V gene end was trimmed by 2 bases and the J gene end by 5 bases; junction bases not matched to a gene: 9. The CDR3 extends over 16 amino acids. CDR3 bases: TGTGCCAGCAGTTTAAGGCGGGACAGCCATGATCAGCCCCAGCATTTT. Encoded protein: CASSLRRDSHDQPQHF. The full variable domain, completed using reference TRBV28 and TRBJ1-5, is DVKVTQSSRYLVKRTGEKVFLECVQDMDHENMFWYRQDPGLGLRLIYFSYDVKMKEKGDIPEGYSVSREKKERFSLILESASTNQTSMYLCASSLRRDSHDQPQHFGDGTRLSIL.

This chain links TRBV7-9 with TRBJ2-2; D is undetermined. Germline CDR1 SEHNR, CDR2 FQNEAQ (reference sequence). V lost 5 bases and J lost 0, with 13 bases in between. The CDR3 is 16 amino acids. DNA for the CDR3: TGTGCCAGCAGCCGATCGGCAGGCACGAACACCGGGGAGCTGTTTTTT. This translates into CASSRSAGTNTGELFF.

This clonotype was observed a few times. The rearrangement links TRBV5-1 to TRBJ1-5, with D possibly being TRBD1 (5 bases). The CDR3 extends over 15 amino acids. The V gene lost 4 bases and the J gene lost 0 bases, with 11 bases spanning the gap. Germline V lookup: CDR1 SGHRS, CDR2 YFSETQ. CDR3 residues: CASSPGPNSNQPQHF. The DNA for the CDR3 is TGCGCCAGCAGCCCGGGACCGAATAGCAATCAGCCCCAGCATTTT.

The chain combines TRBV5-1 with TRBJ2-2, with 7 bases fitting TRBD2. There are 16 residues in the CDR3. Germline loops: CDR1 SGHRS, CDR2 YFSETQ. Trimming took 6 bases from V and 4 from J; bases not matched to a gene: 12. The chain's CDR3 is CASIGGGRGGTGELFF. Here the CDR3 DNA reads TGCGCCAGCATTGGTGGCGGGAGAGGAGGCACCGGGGAGCTGTTTTTT.

This clonotype was counted a few times. The chain combines TRBV5-5 with TRBJ2-7; D gene ambiguous. Looked up from germline, CDR1 is SGHKS and CDR2 is YYEKEE (reference sequence). The CDR3 contains 13 residues. V was clipped by 1 base and J by 6 bases, with 11 bases between them. As DNA, the CDR3 is TGTGCCAGCAGCTTGATAGGGCCTGTCGAGCAGTACTTC. It codes for CASSLIGPVEQYF. The whole variable domain, filled in from reference TRBV5-5 and TRBJ2-7, reads DAGVTQSPTHLIKTRGQQVTLRCSPISGHKSVSWYQQVLGQGPQFIFQYYEKEERGRGNFPDRFSARQFPNYSSELNVNALLLGDSALYLCASSLIGPVEQYFGPGTRLTVT.

The chain recombines TRBV5-1 with TRBJ1-2, with a weak D call TRBD1 (5 bases). This CDR3 contains 14 residues. The V gene's germline CDR1 is SGHRS and CDR2 YFSETQ. Trimming pared 0 bases from V and 6 bases from J, leaving 12 bases between. The CDR3 sequence: CASSLEGTMDGYTF. Here the CDR3 DNA reads TGCGCCAGCAGCTTGGAGGGGACTATGGATGGCTACACCTTC.

This clonotype showed up many times. The chain carries TRBV12-3 or TRBV12-4 and TRBJ2-7; D is unresolved. Between the trimmed V and J ends, which lost 3 bases and 4 bases, there was a span of 7 bases. This CDR3 has 12 amino acids. In DNA, the CDR3 is TGTGCCAGCAGTTTGTCAGTTTACGAGCAGTACTTC. This translates into CASSLSVYEQYF.

V usage is TRBV5-4 and J usage is TRBJ2-1; TRBD2 matches 9 bases. V lost 2 bases, J lost 4 bases, and 16 bases stayed unmatched. Germline V gene lookup returns CDR1 SGHNT and CDR2 YYREEE (reference sequence). The CDR3 contains 19 residues. The CDR3 DNA sequence: TGTGCCAGCAGCTTCCTCCAAAGCGGGGGGTCTCAGAGGTACAATGAGCAGTTCTTC. Translation gives CASSFLQSGGSQRYNEQFF.

The chain couples TRBV20-1 to TRBJ2-1; the match to TRBD2 covers 9 bases. The V and J ends lost 3 bases and 12 bases, in that order; junction bases with no gene match: 6. Germline V gene sequence: CDR1 DFQATT, CDR2 SNEGSKA (reference sequence). This CDR3 is 12 amino acids long. The CDR3 nucleotides read TGCAGTGCTAGGGTAGGAGCGGGAGGGCAGTTCTTC. Amino acids: CSARVGAGGQFF.

This clonotype came up a few times. V is TRBV18 and J is TRBJ2-7, with 8 bases lining up with TRBD2. Germline values: CDR1 KGHSH, CDR2 LQKENI. The CDR3 covers 15 residues. Losses at the gene ends were 0 bases for V and 3 bases for J; bases not matched to a gene: 4. The CDR3, as DNA: TGTGCCAGCTCACCACCCGGGACTAGAATCTACGAGCAGTACTTC. It specifies CASSPPGTRIYEQYF.

This clonotype was seen a few times. J is TRBJ1-2 and V is TRBV12-3 or TRBV12-4; 7 bases line up with TRBD1. The CDR3 loop spans 14 amino acids. Losses at the gene ends were 5 bases for V and 6 bases for J; bases not matched to a gene: 9. DNA of the CDR3: TGTGCCAGCAGTACACATCAGGGGGAGAATGGCTACACCTTC. Amino acid sequence: CASSTHQGENGYTF.

The chain couples TRBV2 to TRBJ2-1; no definite D call. The CDR3 is 11 amino acids. Germline loops: CDR1 SNHLY, CDR2 FYNNEI. The ends were cut back, 6 bases at V and 12 bases at J, with 12 bases in the middle. CDR3 sequence reads: CASRDVGGQFF. Written as DNA, the CDR3 is TGTGCCAGCAGGGACGTAGGTGGGCAGTTCTTC.

This clonotype appeared many times. The gene calls are TRBV20-1 and TRBJ2-5, with D perhaps matching TRBD2 (6 bases). Trimming removed 0 bases at V and 5 bases at J, with 13 bases between. CDR3 size: 14 residues. Germline V lookup: CDR1 DFQATT, CDR2 SNEGSKA (reference sequence). CDR3 sequence reads: CSARDLGGRETQYF. CDR3 DNA sequence: TGCAGTGCTAGAGATCTGGGGGGTAGGGAGACCCAGTACTTC.

The chain couples TRBV27 to TRBJ2-7; D tentatively reads TRBD1 or TRBD2 (6 bases each). V was shortened by 7 bases and J by 9 bases, with 22 bases between the two germline ends. CDR3 size: 14 residues. CDR1 and CDR2 from the germline V gene are MNHEY and SMNVEV (reference sequence). The CDR3 sequence: CASKDTGFSAGQYF. DNA of the CDR3: TGTGCCAGCAAAGATACAGGGTTCTCAGCGGGGCAGTACTTC.

Of note for this clonotype: A read error may account for a junction end that differs from germline. The genes are TRBV5-1 and TRBJ2-1; 8 bases are a match to TRBD1. The length of the CDR3 is 15 residues. Germline V gives CDR1 SGHRS, CDR2 YFSETQ. The CDR3 loop is CASSSGQVSFNEQFF. DNA of the CDR3: TGCGCCAGCAGCTCGGGACAGGTCTCCTTCAATGAGCAGTTCTTC.

V usage is TRBV20-1 and J usage is TRBJ2-1; TRBD2 aligns across 14 bases. V trimming: 2 bases; J trimming: 3 bases; junction bases outside the gene matches: 9. CDR3 length: 18 residues. Germline V CDR1 and CDR2: DFQATT, SNEGSKA (reference sequence). CDR3 nucleotides: TGCAGTGCTAGAATAGGACTAGCGGGGGGAGAGAGCTACAATGAGCAGTTCTTC. Encoded protein: CSARIGLAGGESYNEQFF.

V usage is TRBV20-1 and J usage is TRBJ2-7; a weak D match, TRBD1 (5 bases). V was clipped by 5 bases and J by 0 bases, with 14 bases between them. Germline lookup yields CDR1 DFQATT and CDR2 SNEGSKA (reference sequence). The CDR3 extends over 14 amino acids. CDR3: CSAPGAVSSYEQYF. The CDR3 DNA follows: TGCAGTGCTCCTGGGGCGGTCAGCTCCTACGAGCAGTACTTC.

V is TRBV27 and J is TRBJ1-1, with 12 bases lining up with TRBD1. The germline V gene has CDR1 MNHEY and CDR2 SMNVEV (reference sequence). This CDR3 has 14 residues. Losses at the gene ends were 5 bases for V and 9 bases for J; bases not matched to a gene: 7. The CDR3 spells CASSPLGDRGQAFF. CDR3 sequence (DNA): TGTGCCAGCAGTCCCCTAGGGGACAGGGGGCAAGCTTTCTTT.

This clonotype was observed a few times. The genes are TRBV12-3 or TRBV12-4 and TRBJ2-1, with 7 bases identical to TRBD2. This CDR3 spans 15 amino acids. Unmatched junction bases numbered 10, after V lost 5 bases and J lost 6 bases. For the CDR3, the DNA is TGTGCCAGCAGTCGACCTAGCGGCTCGCCCAATGAGCAGTTCTTC. Its translation: CASSRPSGSPNEQFF.

The chain has TRBV20-1 and TRBJ2-2, with 11 bases lining up with TRBD2. The CDR3 loop spans 16 amino acids. V shed 6 bases and J 7 bases; nucleotides not matched to a gene: 13. Germline V gives CDR1 DFQATT, CDR2 SNEGSKA (reference sequence). The CDR3 is CSAARRNSGRVGELFF. CDR3 nucleotide sequence: TGCAGTGCCGCAAGGCGGAATAGCGGGAGGGTCGGGGAGCTGTTTTTT.

This clonotype appeared a single time. The rearrangement joins TRBV7-2 to TRBJ2-5; D is uncertain. Germline V gene sequence: CDR1 SGHTA, CDR2 FQGNSA. This CDR3 contains 14 residues. V lost 1 base to trimming and J lost 4 bases, with 10 bases between them. The CDR3 DNA follows: TGTGCCAGCAGCTTAGACCTTTTAAGAGAGACCCAGTACTTC. Translating gives CASSLDLLRETQYF.

V and J are TRBV5-1 and TRBJ1-4; 9 positions agree with TRBD1. The CDR3 loop spans 18 amino acids. Unmatched junction bases numbered 6, after V lost 0 bases and J lost 0 bases. From germline, CDR1 is SGHRS and CDR2 YFSETQ. CDR3 residues: CASSLVRDRDATNEKLFF. The DNA of the CDR3 is TGCGCCAGCAGCTTGGTCCGGGACAGGGATGCAACTAATGAAAAACTGTTTTTT.

The table lists this clonotype with many counts. The rearrangement joins TRBV7-2 to TRBJ1-1; D is undetermined. This CDR3 has 13 amino acids. Germline CDR1 SGHTA, CDR2 FQGNSA. The germline V and J ends were trimmed by 6 bases and 4 bases, with 12 bases remaining between them. Here the CDR3 reads CASSFTEFTEAFF. DNA of the CDR3: TGTGCCAGCAGTTTCACCGAGTTCACTGAAGCTTTCTTT.

Many counts were recorded for this clonotype. The chain carries TRBV7-2 and TRBJ2-3; a possible D gene is TRBD1 (6 bases). Germline V gene data show CDR1 as SGHTA and CDR2 as FQGNSA. The V end was cut by 5 bases, the J end by 0 bases, with 12 bases between. This CDR3 is built from 15 residues. The CDR3 spells CASSEQGTSTDTQYF. The CDR3 DNA sequence: TGTGCCAGCAGCGAACAGGGTACGAGCACAGATACGCAGTATTTT. Drawing the rest from reference TRBV7-2 and TRBJ2-3, the complete variable domain is GAGVSQSPSNKVTEKGKDVELRCDPISGHTALYWYRQSLGQGLEFLIYFQGNSAPDKSGLPSDRFSAERTGGSVSTLTIQRTQQEDSAVYLCASSEQGTSTDTQYFGPGTRLTVL.

V is TRBV4-1 and J is TRBJ2-5, with D perhaps matching TRBD2 (5 bases). With 2 bases removed from V and 3 bases from J, the gap between germline ends came to 7 bases. Germline V gene sequence: CDR1 MGHRA, CDR2 YSYEKL. The CDR3 has 13 amino acids. The CDR3 reads CASSQRLKETQYF. In DNA, the CDR3 is TGCGCCAGCAGCCAACGACTAAAAGAGACCCAGTACTTC.